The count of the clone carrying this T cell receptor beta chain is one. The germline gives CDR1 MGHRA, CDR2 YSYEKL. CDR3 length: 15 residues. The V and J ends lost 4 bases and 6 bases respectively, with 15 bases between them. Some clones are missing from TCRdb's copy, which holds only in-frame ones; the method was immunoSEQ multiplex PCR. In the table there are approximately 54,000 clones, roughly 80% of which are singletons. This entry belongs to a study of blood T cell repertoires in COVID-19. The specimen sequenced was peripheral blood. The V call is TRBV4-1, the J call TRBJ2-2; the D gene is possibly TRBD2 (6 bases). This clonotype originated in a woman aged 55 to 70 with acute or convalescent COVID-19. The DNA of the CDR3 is TGCGCCAGCAGCCCCGGGACTTTCTTGGCCGGGGAGCTGTTTTTT. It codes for CASSPGTFLAGELFF.